The 24 T cell receptor beta chains below were found in one sample sequenced in a study of molecular identifiers for immune sequencing clone quantification. TCRdb reprocessed the PCR reads via MiXCR and lists one record per CDR3 protein. The data contain approximately 680,000 distinct CDR3 sequences, over 25% of them singletons. The sequenced material came from naive CD8+ T cells from blood, with Jurkat cell RNA spiked in. Described subset: FACS-sorted CD8+CD4-CCR7+CD45RA+ naive T cells. The source of these receptors is a human donor in good health. Some libraries in this study had Jurkat cell RNA spiked in.

This clonotype was observed a handful of times. This sequence joins TRBV7-9 and TRBJ1-3; D might be TRBD1 (5 bases). CDR3 length: 15 residues. Germline V CDR1 and CDR2: SEHNR, FQNEAQ (reference sequence). V gave up 7 bases and J gave up 0 bases, with 13 bases separating them. The CDR3 DNA reads as TGTGCCAGCACTGACGCAGGGCACTCTGGAAACACCATATATTTT. Translation: CASTDAGHSGNTIYF.

Remarks on this clonotype: Germline and junction disagree at one end, which may indicate a read error. The rearrangement links TRBV6-1 to TRBJ2-2; D could derive from TRBD1 or TRBD2 (6 bases each). CDR1 and CDR2 (germline): MNHNS, SASEGT. The CDR3 extends over 19 amino acids. The CDR3, as DNA: TGTGCCAGCAGTCCCGACGGGGGCTTCCGAATTGCGAACACCGGGGGGCTGTTTTTT. Translated: CASSPDGGFRIANTGGLFF.

This chain links TRBV4-1 with TRBJ1-2; 7 positions agree with TRBD1. Germline values: CDR1 MGHRA, CDR2 YSYEKL. With 5 bases clipped from V and 9 bases from J, the junction kept 9 bases outside the gene matches. The CDR3 is made up of 13 amino acids. CDR3 in amino acids: CASSLDRSGRYTF. Written as DNA, the CDR3 is TGCGCCAGCAGCTTGGACAGGTCGGGCCGCTACACCTTC.

This clonotype was found a few times. The V gene is TRBV24-1, the J gene TRBJ1-5; 7 nucleotides line up with TRBD1. J gave up 4 bases and V 8 bases, and 7 bases lay outside the gene matches. The CDR3 is 14 residues long. Germline loops: CDR1 KGHDR, CDR2 SFDVKD. Here the CDR3 DNA reads TGTGCCACCATAGACCCGACAGGGAATCAGCCCCAGCATTTT. Translated: CATIDPTGNQPQHF.

As for this clonotype: This may be a read error, as it is one base from a much larger clone. The chain combines TRBV27 with TRBJ2-3; TRBD2 might be the D (5 bases). The CDR3 is 13 amino acids. Per germline, CDR1 MNHEY and CDR2 SMNVEV (reference sequence). The CDR3 nucleotides are TGTGCCAGCAGTTGGTCTAGCACAGATACGCTGTATTTT. Translated, it gives CASSWSSTDTLYF.

Remarks on this clonotype: This could be a read error, since a much larger clone is one nucleotide away. The J gene is TRBJ1-1, the V gene TRBV5-5; TRBD1 agrees at 8 bases. There are 15 residues in the CDR3. V dropped 3 bases and J dropped 5; count of bases not matched to a gene: 9. CDR1 is SGHKS and CDR2 is YYEKEE in the germline V gene (reference sequence). CDR3 amino acids: CASSSTDRVRTEAFF. The CDR3 DNA sequence: TGTGCCAGCAGCTCGACGGACAGGGTAAGGACTGAAGCTTTCTTT.

DNA for the CDR3: TGCAGTGCTAGTTCAGGGGGCTACGAGCAGTACTTC. Translation: CSASSGGYEQYF. The V gene is TRBV20-1, the J gene TRBJ2-7, with 7 bases identical to TRBD1. The CDR3 sequence is 12 residues long. J was trimmed by 3 bases and V by 3 bases; bases with no gene match: 2. Germline V lookup: CDR1 DFQATT, CDR2 SNEGSKA (reference sequence).

Of note for this clonotype: A much larger clone sits a single nucleotide away, making a read error possible. The CDR3 bases are TGTGCCAGCAACATTGGGCGGATGGCTGGCGGGGAGCTGTTTTTT. Translating it yields CASNIGRMAGGELFF. The chain recombines TRBV7-2 with TRBJ2-2; D uncertain. V was shortened by 7 bases and J by 7 bases, with 19 bases between the two germline ends. CDR3 size: 15 residues. Germline V gives CDR1 SGHTA, CDR2 FQGNSA.

This clonotype was observed at least ten times. The CDR3 DNA reads as TGCAGTGCTAGACCCAGGGGTCCGGGCAATCAGCCCCAGCATTTT. Translating gives CSARPRGPGNQPQHF. The chain recombines TRBV20-1 with TRBJ1-5, with TRBD1 as a possible D gene (6 bases). The CDR3 loop spans 15 amino acids. Per the germline V gene, CDR1 is DFQATT and CDR2 is SNEGSKA (reference sequence). Trimming took off 2 bases at V and 2 bases at J, with 13 bases between the two ends.

This clonotype was counted ten times or more. The chain carries TRBV5-1 and TRBJ2-7; the D is unclear. The V and J ends lost 4 bases and 3 bases respectively, with 17 bases between them. The CDR3 loop spans 15 amino acids. CDR1 SGHRS and CDR2 YFSETQ come from the germline V gene. CDR3 sequence reads: CASSLEAGRFYEQYF. DNA of the CDR3: TGCGCCAGCAGCCTTGAGGCAGGTCGGTTCTACGAGCAGTACTTC.

This clonotype was counted a few times. CDR3: CASSIDPDEQYF. The CDR3 nucleotides read TGTGCCAGTAGTATAGATCCTGACGAGCAGTACTTC. This chain links TRBV19 with TRBJ2-7, with D unclear. With 0 bases removed from V and 5 bases from J, the gap between germline ends came to 5 bases. Germline lookup yields CDR1 LNHDA and CDR2 SQIVND (reference sequence). The CDR3 consists of 12 residues.

Details on this clonotype: With a much larger clone just one base away, this may be a read error. The chain uses TRBV5-1 and TRBJ1-4, with a tentative D call TRBD1 (5 bases). CDR1 is SGHRS and CDR2 is YFSETQ in the germline V gene. Between the trimmed V and J ends, which lost 4 bases and 3 bases, there was a span of 13 bases. The CDR3 runs to 15 residues. The CDR3 region is CASSGTGTSNEKLFF. The CDR3 DNA is TGCGCCAGCAGCGGAACCGGGACCTCTAATGAAAAACTGTTTTTT.

A few counts support this clonotype. It is unclear where the CDR3 begins or ends on the DNA, so no DNA is shown, and the CDR3 is as TCRdb lists it. The rearrangement links TRBV12-3 or TRBV12-4 to TRBJ2-7; the table assigns TRBD1, which was not confirmed against the DNA. The CDR3 numbers 16 amino acids, ends counted. CDR3 protein: CASSTSGAGYSYEQYF.

A note on this clonotype: A read error may explain this, as a much larger clone is one base away. The rearrangement links TRBV6-5 to TRBJ2-7, with TRBD2 as a possible D gene (6 bases). In germline, CDR1 is MNHEY, CDR2 SVGAGI. V lost 2 bases and J lost 8, with 19 bases in between. This CDR3 comprises 15 residues. The CDR3 nucleotides are TGTGCCAGCAGTTACCGCCCGGGAGAGGAATACAAGCAGTACTTC. It codes for CASSYRPGEEYKQYF.

Turning to this clonotype: A junction boundary mismatches the germline segment, possibly from a read error. The chain employs TRBV29-1 and TRBJ2-3, with D maybe TRBD2 (6 bases). Germline-derived CDR1 and CDR2 are SQVTM and ANQGSEA. The CDR3 runs to 19 residues. This CDR3 is CSVEDYLARGTPSTDAQYF. Here the CDR3 DNA reads TGCAGCGTTGAAGATTATCTGGCCCGCGGGACGCCAAGCACAGATGCGCAGTACTTT.

This clonotype was seen only once. A much larger clone differs by one base, so this may be a read error. The V gene is TRBV7-9, the J gene TRBJ2-3, with unresolved D. The CDR3 is 15 residues long. Germline lookup yields CDR1 SEHNR and CDR2 FQNEAQ (reference sequence). The CDR3 region has the DNA TGTGCCAGCCGCTTAGGGTGGACGGGCACAGATACGCAGTATTTT. It translates to CASRLGWTGTDTQYF.

Comments on this clonotype: With a much larger clone just one base away, this may be a read error. The chain has TRBV7-9 and TRBJ1-1; 8 nucleotides line up with TRBD1. Germline V gives CDR1 SEHNR, CDR2 FQNEAQ (reference sequence). The CDR3 contains 16 residues. The CDR3, as DNA: TGTGCCAGCAGCCCCTTTCCAGGGGGCATAGTCACTGCAGCTTTCTTT. This codes for CASSPFPGGIVTAAFF.

This chain joins TRBV19 and TRBJ1-4; D call uncertain. The CDR3 is 13 residues long. Germline loops: CDR1 LNHDA, CDR2 SQIVND (reference sequence). Deletions cut 5 bases from V and 8 bases from J, with 12 bases between. CDR3 residues: CASSADQAEKLFF. CDR3 nucleotides: TGTGCCAGTAGTGCTGACCAGGCGGAAAAACTGTTTTTT.

With respect to this clonotype: One junction end does not reproduce the germline sequence, and a read error may be involved. V and J are TRBV4-3 and TRBJ2-7; D could derive from TRBD1 or TRBD2 (5 bases each). CDR1 LGHNA and CDR2 YSLEER come from the germline V gene. The CDR3 consists of 15 residues. Here the CDR3 DNA reads TGCGCCAGCAGCCACGAGGGGTCCCAGGGCTACGCGCAGTACTTC. It yields the protein CASSHEGSQGYAQYF.

Regarding this clonotype: The CDR3 ends on some other residue instead of the conserved phenylalanine or tryptophan, so this is likely a read error. The chain links TRBV19 to TRBJ1-1, with D tentatively TRBD1 (5 bases). The CDR3 length is 15 residues. V lost 6 bases and J 4 bases, leaving 18 bases between the germline ends. Germline V gene sequence: CDR1 LNHDA, CDR2 SQIVND (reference sequence). The CDR3 region is CASSPGGTVFTEAFL. DNA for the CDR3: TGTGCCAGTAGCCCCGGAGGGACCGTCTTCACTGAAGCTTTCCTT.

Here the CDR3 reads CASSPDRGATNTQYF. Here the CDR3 DNA reads TGTGCCAGCTCGCCCGACAGGGGGGCAACAAATACGCAGTATTTT. V gene TRBV18 combines with J gene TRBJ2-3; 9 positions agree with TRBD1. Per the germline V gene, CDR1 is KGHSH and CDR2 is LQKENI. Trimming at V came to 6 bases and at J to 7 bases, leaving 11 bases not matched to a gene. The CDR3 contains 15 residues.

In the case of this clonotype: A much larger clone lies a single base off, so this may be a read error. The chain combines TRBV2 with TRBJ2-5, with no clear D. CDR1 and CDR2 from the germline V gene are SNHLY and FYNNEI. The CDR3 extends over 13 amino acids. The CDR3 reads CASSEAREETQHF. The CDR3 DNA follows: TGTGCCAGCAGTGAAGCCAGAGAAGAGACCCAGCACTTC.

CDR3 in DNA: TGTGCCATCGGCCGGGAGCTTGGCCACAATGAGCAGTTCTTC. Protein sequence: CAIGRELGHNEQFF. This rearrangement joins TRBV10-3 to TRBJ2-1, with D possibly TRBD2 on 6 matching bases. Trimming took 8 bases from V and 5 from J, leaving 16 bases between them. Germline V gene sequence: CDR1 ENHRY, CDR2 SYGVKD. The CDR3 sequence is 14 residues long.

This clonotype was counted ten times or more. V is TRBV20-1 and J is TRBJ1-1, with 9 bases that match TRBD1. This CDR3 region has 15 residues. Germline V gene data show CDR1 as DFQATT and CDR2 as SNEGSKA (reference sequence). The V and J ends lost 0 bases and 7 bases, in that order; junction bases with no gene match: 9. The CDR3 protein is CSARDYTGGRNEAFF. CDR3 in DNA: TGCAGTGCTAGAGATTACACAGGGGGCCGGAATGAAGCTTTCTTT.